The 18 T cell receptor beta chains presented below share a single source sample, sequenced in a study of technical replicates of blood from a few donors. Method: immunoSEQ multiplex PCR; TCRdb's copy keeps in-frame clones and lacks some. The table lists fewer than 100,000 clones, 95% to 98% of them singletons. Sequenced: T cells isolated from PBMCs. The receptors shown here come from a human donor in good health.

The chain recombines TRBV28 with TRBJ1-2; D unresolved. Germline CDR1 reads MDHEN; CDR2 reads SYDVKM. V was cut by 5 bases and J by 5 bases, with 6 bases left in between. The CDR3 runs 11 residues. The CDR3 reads CASSAHYGYTF. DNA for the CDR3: TGTGCCAGCAGTGCACATTATGGCTACACCTTC.

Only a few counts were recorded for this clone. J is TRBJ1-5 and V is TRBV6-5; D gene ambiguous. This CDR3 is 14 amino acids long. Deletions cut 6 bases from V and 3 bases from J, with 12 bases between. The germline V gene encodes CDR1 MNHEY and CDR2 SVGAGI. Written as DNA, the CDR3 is TGTGCCAGCAGCCCCCTTTCCTCCAATCAGCCCCAGCATTTT. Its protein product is CASSPLSSNQPQHF.

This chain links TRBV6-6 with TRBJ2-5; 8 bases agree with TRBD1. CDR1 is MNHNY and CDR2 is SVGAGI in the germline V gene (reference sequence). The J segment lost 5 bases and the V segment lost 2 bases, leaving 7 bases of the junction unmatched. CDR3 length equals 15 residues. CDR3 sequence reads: CASSYVQGAWETQYF. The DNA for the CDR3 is TGTGCCAGCAGTTACGTCCAGGGGGCTTGGGAGACCCAGTACTTC.

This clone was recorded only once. For the CDR3, the DNA is TGTGCCACCAGCAGAGGAGTCAACAATGAGCAGTTCTTC. Translating it yields CATSRGVNNEQFF. V usage is TRBV15 and J usage is TRBJ2-1; D is uncertain. CDR1 and CDR2 (germline): LNHNV, YYDKDF (reference sequence). The CDR3 is 13 residues long. V lost 1 base and J lost 5, with 6 bases in between.

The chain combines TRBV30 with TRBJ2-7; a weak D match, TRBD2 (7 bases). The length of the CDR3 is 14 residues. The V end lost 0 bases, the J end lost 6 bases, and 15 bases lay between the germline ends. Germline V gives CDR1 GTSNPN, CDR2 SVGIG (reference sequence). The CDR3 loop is CAWSVGGAVTEQYF. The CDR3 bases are TGTGCCTGGAGTGTAGGGGGGGCGGTTACCGAGCAGTACTTC.

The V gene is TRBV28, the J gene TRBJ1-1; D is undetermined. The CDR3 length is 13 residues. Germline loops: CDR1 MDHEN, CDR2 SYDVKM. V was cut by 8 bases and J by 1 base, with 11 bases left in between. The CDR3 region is CASQVQPNTEAFF. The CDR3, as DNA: TGTGCCAGCCAGGTACAGCCGAACACTGAAGCTTTCTTT.

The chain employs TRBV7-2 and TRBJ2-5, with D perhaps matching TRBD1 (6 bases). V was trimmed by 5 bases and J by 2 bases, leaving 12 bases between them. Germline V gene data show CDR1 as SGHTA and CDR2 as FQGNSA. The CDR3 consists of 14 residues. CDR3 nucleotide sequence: TGTGCCAGCAGCGTAGGACAGCAACAAGAGACCCAGTACTTC. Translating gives CASSVGQQQETQYF.

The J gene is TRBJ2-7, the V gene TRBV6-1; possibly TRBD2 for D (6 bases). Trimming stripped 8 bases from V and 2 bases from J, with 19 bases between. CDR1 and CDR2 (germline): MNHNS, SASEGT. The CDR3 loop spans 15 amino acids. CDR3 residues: CASLSPGTGAYEQYF. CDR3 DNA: TGTGCCAGCCTATCCCCCGGGACGGGGGCCTACGAGCAGTACTTC.

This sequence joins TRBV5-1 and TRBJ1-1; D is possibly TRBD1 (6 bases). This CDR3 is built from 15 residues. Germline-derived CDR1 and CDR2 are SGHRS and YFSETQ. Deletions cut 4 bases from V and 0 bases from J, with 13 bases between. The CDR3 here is CASSATGQLNTEAFF. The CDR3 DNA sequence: TGCGCCAGCAGCGCGACAGGACAGTTGAACACTGAAGCTTTCTTT.

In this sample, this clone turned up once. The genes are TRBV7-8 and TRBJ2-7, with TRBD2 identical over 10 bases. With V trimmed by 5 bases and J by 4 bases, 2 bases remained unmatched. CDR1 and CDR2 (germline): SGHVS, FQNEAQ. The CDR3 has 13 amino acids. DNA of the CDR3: TGTGCCAGCAGCGTTAGCGGGAGGTACGAGCAGTACTTC. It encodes CASSVSGRYEQYF.

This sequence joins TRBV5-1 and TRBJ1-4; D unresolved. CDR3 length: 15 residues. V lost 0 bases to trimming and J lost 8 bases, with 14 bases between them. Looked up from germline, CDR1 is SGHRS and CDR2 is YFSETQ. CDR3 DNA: TGCGCCAGCAGCTTGGCCGGAAGGGAGGGAGAAAAACTGTTTTTT. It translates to CASSLAGREGEKLFF.

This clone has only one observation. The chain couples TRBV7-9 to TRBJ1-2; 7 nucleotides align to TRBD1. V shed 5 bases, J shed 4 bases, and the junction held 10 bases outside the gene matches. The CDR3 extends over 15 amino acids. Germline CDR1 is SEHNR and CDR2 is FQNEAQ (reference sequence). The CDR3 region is CASSLPGTVVYGYTF. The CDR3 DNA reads TGTGCCAGCAGCCTACCCGGGACAGTCGTCTATGGCTACACCTTC.

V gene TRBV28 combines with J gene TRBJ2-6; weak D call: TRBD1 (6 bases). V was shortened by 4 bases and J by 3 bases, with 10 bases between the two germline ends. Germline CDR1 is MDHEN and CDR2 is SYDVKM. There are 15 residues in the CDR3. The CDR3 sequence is CASSSGVGGANVLTF. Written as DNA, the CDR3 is TGTGCCAGCAGTTCAGGGGTTGGTGGGGCCAACGTCCTGACTTTC.

The CDR3 sequence: CASSPRGASYNEQFF. The CDR3 nucleotides read TGTGCCAGCAGCCCCCGTGGGGCCTCCTACAATGAGCAGTTCTTC. This rearrangement joins TRBV7-9 to TRBJ2-1, with D perhaps TRBD1 (5 bases). Germline V gene sequence: CDR1 SEHNR, CDR2 FQNEAQ (reference sequence). The CDR3 consists of 15 residues. Trimming cost V 5 bases and J 0 bases, with 11 bases left between them.

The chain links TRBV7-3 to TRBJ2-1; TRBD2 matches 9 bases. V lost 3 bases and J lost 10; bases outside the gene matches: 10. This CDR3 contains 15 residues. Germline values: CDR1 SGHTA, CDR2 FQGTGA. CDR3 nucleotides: TGTGCCAGCAGCTTTCAGACTAGCGGATCTATGGAGCAGTTCTTC. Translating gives CASSFQTSGSMEQFF.

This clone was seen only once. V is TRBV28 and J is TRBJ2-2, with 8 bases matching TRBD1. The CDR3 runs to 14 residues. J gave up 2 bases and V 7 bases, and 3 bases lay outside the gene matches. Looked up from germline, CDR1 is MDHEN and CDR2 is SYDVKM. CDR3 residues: CASKTGVNTGELFF. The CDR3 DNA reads TGTGCCAGCAAGACAGGGGTAAACACCGGGGAGCTGTTTTTT. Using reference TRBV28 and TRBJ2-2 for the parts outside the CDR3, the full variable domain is DVKVTQSSRYLVKRTGEKVFLECVQDMDHENMFWYRQDPGLGLRLIYFSYDVKMKEKGDIPEGYSVSREKKERFSLILESASTNQTSMYLCASKTGVNTGELFFGEGSRLTVL.

The CDR3 DNA reads TGTGCCAGCAGTTACTCGGACAGGTCGGGCTACACCTTC. The encoded protein is CASSYSDRSGYTF. This chain joins TRBV6-5 and TRBJ1-2; 7 nucleotides agree with TRBD1. With 0 bases clipped from V and 8 bases from J, the junction kept 3 bases outside the gene matches. This CDR3 comprises 13 residues. From germline, CDR1 is MNHEY and CDR2 SVGAGI.

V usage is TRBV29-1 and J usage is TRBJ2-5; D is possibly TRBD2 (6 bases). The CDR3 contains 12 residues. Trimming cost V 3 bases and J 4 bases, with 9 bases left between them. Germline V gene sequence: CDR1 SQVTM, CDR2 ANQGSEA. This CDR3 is CSVDGGIETQYF. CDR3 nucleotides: TGCAGCGTTGACGGAGGGATAGAGACCCAGTACTTC.